The next 10 T cell receptor beta chains were all read from a single sample in a study of control samples from healthy donors and cancer patients. Repertoires were generated with immunoSEQ multiplex PCR, while TCRdb's copy carries only in-frame clones and drops some. The sample lists roughly 150,000 clones, 80% to 90% occurring once. Sequenced sample: blood. Source of these receptors: a young man in good health.

The chain recombines TRBV11-2 with TRBJ2-4, with D tentatively TRBD1 or TRBD2 (5 bases each). This CDR3 is 18 amino acids long. V dropped 2 bases and J dropped 4 bases, with 21 bases sitting between them. From germline, CDR1 is SGHAT and CDR2 FQNNGV. CDR3 sequence: CASSLPYNPGTGKNIQYF. The CDR3 region has the DNA TGTGCCAGCAGCTTACCATACAACCCCGGGACGGGGAAAAACATTCAGTACTTC.

There are many counts of this clone. The CDR3 nucleotides are TGTGCCAGCAATGACCTTTCTAGCACAGATACGCAGTATTTT. It encodes CASNDLSSTDTQYF. This chain uses TRBV2 with TRBJ2-3, with no clear D. The V and J ends lost 7 bases and 0 bases respectively, with 11 bases between them. Germline loops: CDR1 SNHLY, CDR2 FYNNEI. This CDR3 comprises 14 residues.

V usage is TRBV7-6 and J usage is TRBJ2-6, with D tentatively TRBD1 or TRBD2 (5 bases each). There are 16 residues in the CDR3. Trimming took off 5 bases at V and 4 bases at J, with 15 bases between the two ends. Germline V gene data show CDR1 as SGHVS and CDR2 as FNYEAQ. CDR3 nucleotide sequence: TGTGCCAGCAGCCCCGGGACCTCAGCGGGGGCCAACGTCCTGACTTTC. This codes for CASSPGTSAGANVLTF.

The rearrangement uses TRBV6-4 and TRBJ1-1, with 11 bases aligning to TRBD1. Germline-derived CDR1 and CDR2 are MRHNA and SNTAGT. This CDR3 has 13 amino acids. V was clipped by 6 bases and J by 9 bases; unmatched bases: 6. The CDR3: CASRGQGESQAFF. The CDR3 nucleotides are TGTGCCAGCAGGGGACAGGGGGAGAGTCAAGCTTTCTTT.

As DNA, the CDR3 is TGTGCCAGCAGGGGGGGAGCAAACATTCAGTACTTC. This codes for CASRGGANIQYF. This chain connects TRBV28 to TRBJ2-4, with D maybe TRBD2 (6 bases). This CDR3 is built from 12 residues. V was pared by 6 bases and J by 6 bases, with 9 bases between. The germline CDR1 and CDR2 sequences are MDHEN and SYDVKM.

The V gene is TRBV13, the J gene TRBJ2-1, with D maybe TRBD2 (6 bases). V lost 5 bases and J lost 6, with 14 bases in between. The CDR3 contains 14 residues. Germline CDR1 and CDR2: PRHDT and FYEKMQ (reference sequence). CDR3 residues: CASSGSSGGNEQFF. The CDR3 coding sequence is TGTGCCAGCAGCGGCTCGTCCGGGGGCAATGAGCAGTTCTTC.

This chain uses TRBV28 with TRBJ1-5; TRBD1 agrees at 7 bases. Looked up from germline, CDR1 is MDHEN and CDR2 is SYDVKM. The CDR3 length is 17 residues. J gave up 2 bases and V 3 bases, and 10 bases lay outside the gene matches. Here the CDR3 DNA reads TGTGCCAGCAGTTTGTACGGAACAGGGGTTCGCAATCAGCCCCAGCATTTT. Its protein product is CASSLYGTGVRNQPQHF.

About this clone: This sample includes further DNA sequences coding for the same CDR3. CDR3 sequence: CASSQGPNTEAFF. CDR3 in DNA: TGTGCCAGCAGCCAAGGTCCGAACACTGAAGCTTTCTTT. The chain employs TRBV3-1 (or the pseudogene TRBV3-2) and TRBJ1-1; no definite D call. CDR1 and CDR2 (germline): LGHDT, YNNKEL (reference sequence). This CDR3 has 13 residues. The V end was cut by 1 base, the J end by 1 base, with 4 bases between.

V is TRBV5-4 and J is TRBJ1-1, with 7 nucleotides matching TRBD1. Germline CDR1 is SGHNT and CDR2 is YYREEE (reference sequence). The CDR3 runs to 15 residues. Trimming at V came to 4 bases and at J to 1 base, leaving 7 bases not matched to a gene. DNA for the CDR3: TGTGCCAGCAGCATACGGACAGGCGCGAACACTGAAGCTTTCTTT. Amino acid sequence: CASSIRTGANTEAFF.

The chain employs TRBV21-1 and TRBJ1-1. TRBV21-1 is shown as a pseudogene. The CDR3 is made up of 14 amino acids. DNA for the CDR3: TGTGCCAGCAGCACCTCCGGGACCCCGGGGGGAGCTTTCTTT. Residues: CASSTSGTPGGAFF.